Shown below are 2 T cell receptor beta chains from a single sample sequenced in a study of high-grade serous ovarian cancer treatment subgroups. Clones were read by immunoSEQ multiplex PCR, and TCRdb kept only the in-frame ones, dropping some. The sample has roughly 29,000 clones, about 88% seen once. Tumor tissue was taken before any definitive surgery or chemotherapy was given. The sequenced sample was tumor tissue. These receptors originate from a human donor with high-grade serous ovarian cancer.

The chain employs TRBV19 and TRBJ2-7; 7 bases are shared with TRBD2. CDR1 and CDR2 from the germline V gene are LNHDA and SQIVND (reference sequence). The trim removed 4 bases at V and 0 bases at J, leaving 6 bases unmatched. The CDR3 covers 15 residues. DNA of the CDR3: TGTGCCAGTAGTACCGCTAGCGGTTACTCCTACGAGCAGTACTTC. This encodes CASSTASGYSYEQYF. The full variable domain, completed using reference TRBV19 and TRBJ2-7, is DGGITQSPKYLFRKEGQNVTLSCEQNLNHDAMYWYRQDPGQGLRLIYYSQIVNDFQKGDIAEGYSVSREKKESFPLTVTSAQKNPTAFYLCASSTASGYSYEQYFGPGTRLTVT.

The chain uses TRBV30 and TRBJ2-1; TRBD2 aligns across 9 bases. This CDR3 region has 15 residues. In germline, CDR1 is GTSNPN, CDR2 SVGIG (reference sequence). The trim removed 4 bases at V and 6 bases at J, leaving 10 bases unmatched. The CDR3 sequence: CAWNDLAGLSNEQFF. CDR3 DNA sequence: TGTGCCTGGAATGATCTAGCGGGATTGAGCAATGAGCAGTTCTTC.